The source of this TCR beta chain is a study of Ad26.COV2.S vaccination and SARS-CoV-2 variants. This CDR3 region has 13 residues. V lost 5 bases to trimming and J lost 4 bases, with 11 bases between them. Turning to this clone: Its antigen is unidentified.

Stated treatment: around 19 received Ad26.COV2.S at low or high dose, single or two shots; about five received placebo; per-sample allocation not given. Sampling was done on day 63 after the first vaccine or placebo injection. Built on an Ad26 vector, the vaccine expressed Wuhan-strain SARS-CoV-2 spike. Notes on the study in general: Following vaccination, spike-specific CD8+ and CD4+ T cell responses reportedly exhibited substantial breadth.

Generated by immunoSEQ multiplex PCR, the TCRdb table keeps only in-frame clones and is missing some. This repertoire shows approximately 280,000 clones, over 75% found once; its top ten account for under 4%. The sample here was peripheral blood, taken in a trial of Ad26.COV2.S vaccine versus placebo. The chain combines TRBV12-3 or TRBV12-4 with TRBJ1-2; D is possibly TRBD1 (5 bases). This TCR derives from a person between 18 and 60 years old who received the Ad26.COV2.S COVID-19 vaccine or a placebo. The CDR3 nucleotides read TGTGCCAGCAGTGGGGCCAGGCTCTATGGCTACACCTTC. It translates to CASSGARLYGYTF.